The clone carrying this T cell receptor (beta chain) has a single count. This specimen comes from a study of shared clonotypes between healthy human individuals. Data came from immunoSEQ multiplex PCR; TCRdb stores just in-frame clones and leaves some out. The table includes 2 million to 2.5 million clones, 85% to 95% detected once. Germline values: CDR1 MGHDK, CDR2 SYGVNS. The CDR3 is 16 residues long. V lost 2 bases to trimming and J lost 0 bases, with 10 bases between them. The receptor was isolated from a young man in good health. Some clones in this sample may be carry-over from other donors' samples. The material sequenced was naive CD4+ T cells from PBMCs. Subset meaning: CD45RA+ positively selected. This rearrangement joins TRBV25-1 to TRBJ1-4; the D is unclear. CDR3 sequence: CASSEITAATNEKLFF. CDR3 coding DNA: TGTGCCAGCAGTGAAATCACGGCTGCAACTAATGAAAAACTGTTTTTT.